The T cell receptor beta chain under discussion was sequenced for a study of Ad26.COV2.S vaccination and SARS-CoV-2 variants. Turning to the study itself: Once or twice, 56 days apart, Ad26.COV2.S was delivered intramuscularly. Overall study results and limits: Placebo and vaccine recipients had non-spike TCR breadth that was similar. Measures of TCR breadth and depth may have fallen short of total T cell responses.

Germline CDR1 and CDR2: GTSNPN and SVGIG (reference sequence). V lost 1 base to trimming and J lost 4 bases, with 11 bases between them. The CDR3 sequence is 14 residues long. Treatment defined: over 15 received Ad26.COV2.S at low or high dose, single or two shots; about 5 received placebo; per-sample allocation not given. The study sampled participants on day 63 after the first vaccine or placebo injection. An Ad26 vector that expressed Wuhan-strain SARS-CoV-2 spike constituted the vaccine. For this clone: Antigen specificity is unknown.

Measured with immunoSEQ multiplex PCR; TCRdb has only the in-frame clones, and not every one. The data hold about 410,000 clones, with less than 90% observed a single time. This chain connects TRBV30 to TRBJ1-3, with D unresolved. Sequenced here: peripheral blood, sampled in a trial of Ad26.COV2.S vaccine versus placebo. The sequence derives from a person between 18 and 59 years old who received the Ad26.COV2.S COVID-19 vaccine or a placebo. CDR3 sequence: CAWSATRAGNTIYF. The DNA of the CDR3 is TGTGCCTGGAGTGCCACGCGGGCCGGAAACACCATATATTTT. The full variable domain, its missing parts supplied by reference TRBV30 and TRBJ1-3, is SQTIHQWPATLVQPVGSPLSLECTVEGTSNPNLYWYRQAAGRGLQLLFYSVGIGQISSEVPQNLSASRPQDRQFILSSKKLLLSDSGFYLCAWSATRAGNTIYFGEGSWLTVV.